The 23 T cell receptor beta chains presented below share a single source sample, sequenced in a study of CD4 T cells in relation to SARS-CoV-2 and coronaviruses (dated by TCRdb to the early 2020s). CD4+ T cells from unexposed donors were collected before the COVID-19 pandemic (2011-2018). After approximately eleven days of culture, CD4+ T cells were isolated with the EasySep CD4+ T cell isolation kit. These receptors have no identified antigens. Library preparation employed the immunoSEQ multiplex PCR assay. As stored in TCRdb, this immuneACCESS dataset retains in-frame rearrangements with V and J assigned. A fraction of the clones does not appear; measured against another copy, unresolved V genes explain less than half of the discrepancy, and the remainder lacks a known reason. Across this sample there are almost 30,000 clones, with 76% seen only once. Roughly 14% of the sample is in the top ten clones.

Sequencing was carried out using CD4+ T cells from PBMCs, cultured in vitro. The receptors originated from a human donor in good health.

V and J are TRBV4-1 and TRBJ1-5; D might be TRBD1 (5 bases). Trimming cost V 0 bases and J 4 bases, with 19 bases left between them. This CDR3 has 18 amino acids. CDR1 and CDR2 (germline): MGHRA, YSYEKL. CDR3 sequence: CASSQDQAPGRVNQPQHF. DNA for the CDR3: TGCGCCAGCAGCCAAGATCAGGCCCCAGGGAGGGTAAATCAGCCCCAGCATTTT.

This chain connects TRBV5-3 to TRBJ2-1; D ambiguous. TRBV5-3 is an open reading frame, and its role is uncertain. V lost 6 bases and J 8 bases, leaving 18 bases between the germline ends. The CDR3 loop spans 14 amino acids. The CDR3 protein is CARTPSAGVDEQFF. The CDR3 coding sequence is TGTGCCAGAACCCCCTCGGCAGGTGTTGATGAGCAGTTCTTC.

The CDR3 bases are TGTGCCAGCTCGGAAATGCGCGGGACGAACACCGGGGAGCTGTTTTTT. It is translated as CASSEMRGTNTGELFF. This chain uses TRBV18 with TRBJ2-2; a possible D gene is TRBD2 (6 bases). The CDR3 consists of 16 residues. Deletions cut 6 bases from V and 0 bases from J, with 14 bases between. CDR1 and CDR2 (germline): KGHSH, LQKENI.

The CDR3 nucleotides are TGTGCCAGCAGCCAGGACAGGGGGCACTCCTACGAGCAGTACTTC. Translating gives CASSQDRGHSYEQYF. The rearrangement uses TRBV7-9 and TRBJ2-7; 11 bases are a match to TRBD1. J was trimmed by 0 bases and V by 5 bases; bases with no gene match: 3. CDR3 length: 15 amino acids. The germline gives CDR1 SEHNR, CDR2 FQNEAQ (reference sequence).

There are a few counts of this clone. J is TRBJ1-3 and V is TRBV4-3; D is unresolved. The V and J ends lost 0 bases and 4 bases respectively, with 10 bases between them. Germline V lookup: CDR1 LGHNA, CDR2 YSLEER. There are 15 residues in the CDR3. CDR3 loop: CASSQELGGGNTIYF. The CDR3, as DNA: TGCGCCAGCAGCCAAGAGTTGGGAGGGGGAAACACCATATATTTT.

This clone was detected a few times. V gene TRBV5-1 combines with J gene TRBJ2-5; the D call may be TRBD1 or TRBD2 (5 bases each). The CDR3 loop spans 14 amino acids. V dropped 0 bases and J dropped 8 bases, with 14 bases sitting between them. CDR1 and CDR2 from the germline V gene are SGHRS and YFSETQ. In DNA, the CDR3 is TGCGCCAGCAGCTTGGGTGTCGAGGGGAAAACCCAGTACTTC. This gives the protein CASSLGVEGKTQYF.

The chain joins TRBV2 to TRBJ2-1; 12 bases map to TRBD2. Trimming took 9 bases from V and 7 from J; bases not matched to a gene: 10. The CDR3 is 15 residues long. The V gene's germline CDR1 is SNHLY and CDR2 FYNNEI. CDR3 coding DNA: TGTGCCAGTCGACTAGCGGGGGCGCGACTGAATGAGCAGTTCTTC. Residues: CASRLAGARLNEQFF.

The CDR3 region has the DNA TGTGCCAGCAGCTTAGTAGCGGGGATCACAGATACGCAGTATTTT. Protein sequence: CASSLVAGITDTQYF. The V call is TRBV7-2, the J call TRBJ2-3, with 8 bases lining up with TRBD2. Germline CDR1 reads SGHTA; CDR2 reads FQGNSA. V lost 1 base, J lost 2 bases, and 2 bases stayed unmatched. This CDR3 is built from 15 residues.

The chain couples TRBV6-5 to TRBJ1-3, with D possibly matching TRBD1 (5 bases). The CDR3 contains 16 residues. Germline V gene sequence: CDR1 MNHEY, CDR2 SVGAGI. Trimming shortened V by 2 bases and J by 4 bases, and 15 bases separated the two germline ends. The CDR3 loop is CASSYGLRGDGNTIYF. The CDR3 nucleotides are TGTGCCAGCAGTTACGGACTGAGGGGCGACGGAAACACCATATATTTT.

This chain connects TRBV10-3 to TRBJ2-3; 9 positions agree with TRBD2. After removal of 11 bases from V and 7 bases from J, the junction contained 7 bases not matched to a gene. The CDR3 runs to 12 residues. CDR1 and CDR2 from the germline V gene are ENHRY and SYGVKD. The chain's CDR3 is CAESSGDYTQYF. CDR3 DNA: TGTGCCGAGTCTAGCGGGGATTATACGCAGTATTTT.

This chain connects TRBV9 to TRBJ2-3; 8 nucleotides align to TRBD2. J lost 3 bases, V lost 0 bases, and 3 bases had no gene match. The germline CDR1 and CDR2 sequences are SGDLS and YYNGEE. The CDR3 totals 15 residues. The CDR3 sequence is CASSVDGRATDTQYF. CDR3 coding DNA: TGTGCCAGCAGCGTAGACGGGAGGGCGACAGATACGCAGTATTTT.

The chain carries TRBV5-1 and TRBJ1-4; TRBD1 matches 7 bases. This CDR3 region has 15 residues. The trim removed 2 bases at V and 3 bases at J, leaving 4 bases unmatched. Looked up from germline, CDR1 is SGHRS and CDR2 is YFSETQ. The CDR3 sequence is CASSFQTGPNEKLFF. The CDR3, as DNA: TGCGCCAGCAGCTTCCAGACAGGGCCTAATGAAAAACTGTTTTTT.

The V call is TRBV28, the J call TRBJ2-6, with a possible D match to TRBD2 (6 bases). Germline V CDR1 and CDR2: MDHEN, SYDVKM. The CDR3 has 13 residues. The V end was cut by 11 bases, the J end by 4 bases, with 12 bases between. Here the CDR3 reads CALGSPGANVLTF. The CDR3 coding sequence is TGTGCCCTCGGGAGTCCAGGGGCCAACGTCCTGACTTTC.

This chain connects TRBV12-3 or TRBV12-4 to TRBJ1-2; D is unclear. Trimming pared 1 base from V and 5 bases from J, leaving 5 bases between. This CDR3 is 12 amino acids long. The DNA for the CDR3 is TGTGCCAGCAGTTTAGAAAGATATGGCTACACCTTC. This codes for CASSLERYGYTF.

This rearrangement joins TRBV4-3 to TRBJ2-1; TRBD1 aligns across 8 bases. The CDR3 sequence is 17 residues long. Germline CDR1 reads LGHNA; CDR2 reads YSLEER. The V segment lost 2 bases and the J segment 8 bases; nucleotides outside the gene matches: 14. The CDR3 DNA reads as TGCGCCAGCAGCCAATCCCCAGCGGCAGGGGGCCGCGATGAGCAGTTCTTC. Translated, it gives CASSQSPAAGGRDEQFF.

The chain carries TRBV4-1 and TRBJ1-2; D gene ambiguous. V lost 1 base to trimming and J lost 0 bases, with 9 bases between them. CDR1 MGHRA and CDR2 YSYEKL come from the germline V gene. The CDR3 covers 15 residues. CDR3 nucleotides: TGCGCCAGCAGCCAAGTGGCAGAAGCTAACTATGGCTACACCTTC. It codes for CASSQVAEANYGYTF.

This chain links TRBV19 with TRBJ2-1, with TRBD1 matching over 8 bases. J lost 7 bases, V lost 6 bases, and 11 bases had no gene match. The CDR3 is 15 residues long. CDR1 is LNHDA and CDR2 is SQIVND in the germline V gene (reference sequence). The CDR3 DNA is TGTGCCAGTAGACCCGACAGGGGACGGCTTAATGAGCAGTTCTTC. It is translated as CASRPDRGRLNEQFF.

The chain has TRBV6-5 and TRBJ1-2; D gene uncertain. The CDR3 consists of 12 residues. V lost 5 bases and J lost 1, with 5 bases in between. Looked up from germline, CDR1 is MNHEY and CDR2 is SVGAGI. The CDR3 loop reads CASSTVNYGYTF. As DNA, the CDR3 is TGTGCCAGCAGTACAGTTAACTATGGCTACACCTTC.

The chain has TRBV6-2 or TRBV6-3 and TRBJ1-4; 7 bases agree with TRBD1. The ends lost 5 bases at V and 6 bases at J; junction bases unmatched: 9. The CDR3 sequence is 15 residues long. Germline V gene data show CDR1 as MNHEY and CDR2 as SVGEGT. CDR3 sequence: CASSTGQRNDEKLFF. In DNA form, the CDR3 reads TGTGCCAGCAGTACGGGACAGCGTAATGATGAAAAACTGTTTTTT.

The V gene is TRBV9, the J gene TRBJ2-5, with D unresolved. CDR1 and CDR2 from the germline V gene are SGDLS and YYNGEE. V lost 4 bases to trimming and J lost 2 bases, with 6 bases between them. The CDR3 has 12 residues. CDR3 nucleotides: TGTGCCAGCAGCTCACAGCAAGAGACCCAGTACTTC. It specifies CASSSQQETQYF.

The chain couples TRBV6-5 to TRBJ2-7; 8 bases match TRBD1. This CDR3 is 15 amino acids long. V trimming: 7 bases; J trimming: 4 bases; junction bases outside the gene matches: 12. CDR1 is MNHEY, CDR2 SVGAGI, per germline. The CDR3 loop is CASTGQGTVGYEQYF. CDR3 nucleotide sequence: TGTGCCAGCACTGGACAGGGAACCGTCGGGTACGAGCAGTACTTC.

V usage is TRBV18 and J usage is TRBJ1-2; D uncertain. This CDR3 comprises 14 residues. Looked up from germline, CDR1 is KGHSH and CDR2 is LQKENI. V lost 3 bases and J 7 bases, leaving 15 bases between the germline ends. The CDR3 sequence: CASSPPAADSGYTF. The DNA for the CDR3 is TGTGCCAGCTCACCCCCGGCGGCGGATAGTGGCTACACCTTC.

CDR3 nucleotides: TGCGCCAGCAGCTTGGCCGGGGTCACAGATACGCAGTATTTT. Its protein is CASSLAGVTDTQYF. The V and J genes are TRBV5-1 and TRBJ2-3; D perhaps matches TRBD2 (5 bases). The V gene's germline CDR1 is SGHRS and CDR2 YFSETQ. V lost 0 bases, J lost 2 bases, and 7 bases lay in between. This CDR3 contains 14 residues.